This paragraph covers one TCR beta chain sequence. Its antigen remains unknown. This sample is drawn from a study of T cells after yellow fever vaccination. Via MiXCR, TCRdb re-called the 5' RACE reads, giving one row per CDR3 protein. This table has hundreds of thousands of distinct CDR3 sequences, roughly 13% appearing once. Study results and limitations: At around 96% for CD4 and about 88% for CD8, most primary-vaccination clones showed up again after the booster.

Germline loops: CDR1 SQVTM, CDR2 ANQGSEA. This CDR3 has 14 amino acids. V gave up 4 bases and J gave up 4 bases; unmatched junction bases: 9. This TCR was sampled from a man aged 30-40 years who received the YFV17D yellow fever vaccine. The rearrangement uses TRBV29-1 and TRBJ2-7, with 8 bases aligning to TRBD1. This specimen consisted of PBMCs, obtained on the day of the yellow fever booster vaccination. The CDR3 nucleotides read TGCAGCGTTGGGAAGGGCGGACAGGGATACGAGCAGTACTTC. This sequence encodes CSVGKGGQGYEQYF.